Below are 8 T cell receptor beta chains sequenced from a single sample in a study of cytomegalovirus exposure and HLA in healthy donors. Assay used: immunoSEQ multiplex PCR; TCRdb lists only in-frame clones, some missing. The data show 55,000 to 70,000 clones, with 90% to 95% seen just once and approximately 2% held by the top ten. The material sequenced was PBMCs. These receptors all come from a young woman in good health and CMV-seronegative.

J is TRBJ2-5 and V is TRBV9, with TRBD2 matching 7 bases. The CDR3 spans 20 residues. With V trimmed by 3 bases and J by 2 bases, 22 bases remained unmatched. The V gene's germline CDR1 is SGDLS and CDR2 YYNGEE. The CDR3 DNA sequence: TGTGCCAGCAGCGCCGCTGCGCGGGAGACGCTCTTTGGGAGTCAAGAGACCCAGTACTTC. Translating gives CASSAAARETLFGSQETQYF.

The genes are TRBV6-4 and TRBJ2-7, with D tentatively TRBD2 (6 bases). This CDR3 comprises 14 residues. Germline assignment: CDR1 MRHNA and CDR2 SNTAGT. Trimming left V 3 bases short and J 0 bases short, with 9 bases between. In DNA, the CDR3 is TGTGCCAGCAGTGAAGACGGGAGCTCCTACGAGCAGTACTTC. Protein product: CASSEDGSSYEQYF.

The CDR3 spells CAILTGQGAYEQYF. In DNA, the CDR3 is TGTGCCATCCTCACCGGGCAGGGCGCCTACGAGCAGTACTTC. The chain joins TRBV6-1 to TRBJ2-7; a weak D match, TRBD1 (5 bases). The germline V gene encodes CDR1 MNHNS and CDR2 SASEGT. Trimming took off 10 bases at V and 2 bases at J, with 18 bases between the two ends. The CDR3 runs to 14 residues.

This clone was seen once. V is TRBV10-2 and J is TRBJ2-5, with 11 nucleotides matching TRBD2. The CDR3 extends over 14 amino acids. The V segment lost 6 bases and the J segment 7 bases; nucleotides outside the gene matches: 7. The germline CDR1 and CDR2 sequences are WSHSY and SAAADI. The CDR3 is CASRTSGTMGTQYF. As DNA, the CDR3 is TGCGCCAGCAGGACTAGCGGGACTATGGGGACCCAGTACTTC.

This clone has only one observation. The chain is built from TRBV7-2 and TRBJ1-4; TRBD1 aligns across 7 bases. This CDR3 has 15 amino acids. The J segment lost 1 base and the V segment lost 5 bases, leaving 4 bases of the junction unmatched. Germline loops: CDR1 SGHTA, CDR2 FQGNSA. This CDR3 is CASSTYRGTNEKLFF. The CDR3 region has the DNA TGTGCCAGCAGCACCTACAGGGGAACTAATGAAAAACTGTTTTTT.

The chain carries TRBV19 and TRBJ2-7, with D tentatively TRBD2 (5 bases). Trimming left V 8 bases short and J 2 bases short, with 19 bases between. The CDR3 is made up of 15 amino acids. CDR1 is LNHDA, CDR2 SQIVND, per germline (reference sequence). The DNA for the CDR3 is TGTGCCAGTGGAGACGCGGGCGCCGCAGCCTACGAGCAGTACTTC. Residues: CASGDAGAAAYEQYF.

The rearrangement joins TRBV7-9 to TRBJ1-5, with 12 bases that match TRBD1. This CDR3 contains 19 residues. V was pared by 3 bases and J by 2 bases, with 11 bases of the junction left unmatched. CDR1 is SEHNR and CDR2 is FQNEAQ in the germline V gene (reference sequence). The CDR3 loop reads CASSFGPGQGARGNQPQHF. DNA of the CDR3: TGTGCCAGCAGCTTTGGGCCGGGACAGGGGGCGCGTGGCAATCAGCCCCAGCATTTT. Supplemented by reference TRBV7-9 and TRBJ1-5, the full variable domain reads DTGVSQNPRHKITKRGQNVTFRCDPISEHNRLYWYRQTLGQGPEFLTYFQNEAQLEKSRLLSDRFSAERPKGSFSTLEIQRTEQGDSAMYLCASSFGPGQGARGNQPQHFGDGTRLSIL.

The chain's CDR3 is CASSLGDRGRETQYF. The CDR3 coding sequence is TGCGCCAGCAGCTTGGGGGACAGGGGAAGAGAGACCCAGTACTTC. The V gene is TRBV5-1, the J gene TRBJ2-5; 10 nucleotides line up with TRBD1. V was pared by 0 bases and J by 4 bases, with 3 bases of the junction left unmatched. CDR1 SGHRS and CDR2 YFSETQ come from the germline V gene. CDR3 size: 15 residues.